This TCR beta chain came from a study of vaccination and CD4 T cells after COVID-19. Overall study context: Post-COVID samples were collected a median around 100 days following diagnosis, spanning 35 to 161. Blood was drawn a median around 66 days post second dose, range 14 to 241. Broader study findings: The median proportion of reactive clones detected only post-vaccination in convalescent patients was roughly 86%. Recorded median SARS-CoV-2-reactive clonotype numbers increased from approximately 21 to 40 without reaching significance.

This CDR3 has 15 residues. The germline gives CDR1 SNHLY, CDR2 FYNNEI. TCRdb independently ran MiXCR on the PCR reads; one entry per CDR3 protein. The profile covers 15,000 or so distinct CDR3 sequences, with less than 70% appearing a single time and 1.1% taken by the ten largest. In regard to this clonotype: The antigen remains undetermined. Germline is not matched at one junction end, which may reflect a read error.

J is TRBJ2-7 and V is TRBV2; D possibly corresponds to TRBD2 (8 bases). This clonotype was sampled from a human donor who had recovered from COVID-19. Specimen: CD4+ T cells from blood, collected after SARS-CoV-2 vaccination. Here the CDR3 reads CASSWDSPSGSLLNF. CDR3 nucleotide sequence: TGTGCCAGCAGTTGGGACAGCCCCAGCGGGAGCCTGCTAAATTTC.